The clone carrying this TCR beta chain was observed many times. Its target is not known. The data stem from a study of T cells in Graves' hyperthyroidism and ophthalmopathy. General study results and limits: Most clonotypes that expanded in the thyroid above 0.001 also showed up in blood. Progression to ophthalmopathy was predicted a median of approximately 6.4 months early.

TCR beta CDR3 regions were amplified from RNA. Researchers ran a first-round RT-PCR on the TCR CDR3 using the HTBI primer set. A single record per CDR3 protein comes from TCRdb applying MiXCR to the multiplex PCR reads. The table has around 300,000 distinct CDR3 sequences, 10% to 15% seen once. It was uncontrolled infection, other autoimmune disease, pregnancy or lactation that excluded patients. Germline lookup yields CDR1 MNHEY and CDR2 SVGEGT. The CDR3 is 13 amino acids. V lost 5 bases, J lost 0 bases, and 2 bases lay in between. The sequencing input was blood. The TCR sequence derives from a woman in her twenties or thirties with Graves' hyperthyroidism that later progressed to Graves' ophthalmopathy. V gene TRBV6-2 or TRBV6-3 combines with J gene TRBJ2-6; unclear D gene. The CDR3 region has the DNA TGTGCCAGCAGTGCCTCTGGGGCCAACGTCCTGACTTTC. This translates into CASSASGANVLTF.